This TCR beta chain was captured by sequencing in a study of radiation and T cells in renal cell carcinoma (dated by TCRdb to the early 2020s). About the investigation overall: A total of 53 samples underwent TCR beta sequencing, made up of approximately 26 tumors and about 27 peripheral blood samples. The final blood draw was performed at 4 weeks after radiation, at the same time as nephrectomy. Across all 55 or so samples, 4,016,671 unique CDR3 nucleotide sequences, encoding roughly 2,600,000 unique CDR3 amino acid sequences, were identified. Overall study outcomes, separate from this receptor: Because pretreatment tumor biopsies were not available, the baseline intratumoral presence of clonotypes could not be determined. Effects of radiation dose or scheduling on the TCR repertoire could not be addressed with the single-armed trial design. Tracking of blood repertoire dynamics stopped at less than five weeks after treatment, with no follow-up past that point. Top tumor clonotypes rose in blood from baseline to 2 weeks post-radiation, then contracted by 4 weeks, suggesting transient expansion of tumor-resident clones.

Reading the label with the study, this specimen's time point is: blood 4 weeks post-SBRT, at nephrectomy. The label giving this sample's treatment or condition can be read as: 15 Gy SBRT to primary tumor, nephrectomy 4 weeks later. The samples were obtained from a clinical trial, where primary renal cell carcinomas were treated with 15 Gy stereotactic body radiation therapy and then removed by nephrectomy 4 weeks afterward. Serial peripheral blood from radiation-treated patients was sampled at baseline, 2 weeks and 4 weeks after SBRT to track tumor-enriched clonotypes. Every patient's renal cell carcinoma showed clear cell pathology. The QIAamp DNA Blood Mini Kit (Qiagen) was used to prepare genomic DNA for TCR sequencing. The analyses included just those samples that passed every quality control check. A remark on this clone: No cognate antigen has been identified for it. No base-level quality is on record; no much larger clone is a single base apart.

Following the manufacturer's recommendations, the immunoSEQ kit was used to generate TCR beta libraries from genomic DNA. For library preparation, a first multiplex PCR was performed with proprietary primers, followed by a second PCR in which unique barcodes were added, and bead cleanups were performed after each round. A kit-provided positive control reaction and a negative control reaction were included in every sample batch. The final libraries underwent checking on an Agilent 4200 TapeStation D1000 ScreenTape, volumetric pooling, and quantification by qPCR. Sequencing was performed on an Illumina NextSeq500 using a MidOutput 150-cycle cartridge, with 156 Read1 cycles, 15 Index1 cycles, and the kit custom primers. The pooled library was loaded at about 1 pM with about 20% PhiX control spiked in. As for how the authors treated the data: Vendor-processed data were analyzed in R, and a clonotype was defined as all T cells sharing the same CDR3 nucleotide sequence. In the clone abundance analyses, frequencies were normalized to the 10,000 most abundant clones in each sample. Before analysis, public T cell clones were removed, and these numbered fewer than six per sample on average. Tumor-enriched and baseline blood-enriched clonotypes were defined by at least a 32-fold difference in abundance between compartments. A beta-binomial differential abundance model was applied to find clonotypes that expanded or contracted between blood time points. The Baroni-Urbani and Buser coefficient was used to measure tumor-blood repertoire similarity, and groups were compared with two-tailed Wilcoxon tests in R. Here the immuneACCESS table is served through TCRdb, limited to in-frame sequences with V and J called. Missing clones are a known gap in these copies; in checked studies unresolved V genes cover under half, and the rest lacks a known reason. The V and J calls and clone size are taken from that table; D and trimming were inferred from the DNA. The sample data list roughly 90,000 clones, and approximately 86% of these were observed just once. Roughly a tenth of the sample lies in the top ten.

This TCR was sampled from a man over 45 with renal cell carcinoma. The material sequenced was blood, taken from a patient whose treatment included radiotherapy and nephrectomy.

CDR3 sequence: CASSQLVGGLETQYF. The nucleotide sequence reads TGTGCCAGCAGCCAATTGGTAGGAGGCTTGGAGACCCAGTACTTC. Here the chain combines TRBV14 and TRBJ2-5; the D segment could be TRBD2, given 5 matching bases. In the germline V gene, CDR1 corresponds to SGHDN and CDR2 to FVKESK. The junction carries 15 bases between V and J, which are trimmed by 2 bases and 5 bases respectively. From the cysteine through the phenylalanine, the CDR3 covers 15 amino acids. Just the 45-base CDR3 DNA is kept, in frame starting at base 1.